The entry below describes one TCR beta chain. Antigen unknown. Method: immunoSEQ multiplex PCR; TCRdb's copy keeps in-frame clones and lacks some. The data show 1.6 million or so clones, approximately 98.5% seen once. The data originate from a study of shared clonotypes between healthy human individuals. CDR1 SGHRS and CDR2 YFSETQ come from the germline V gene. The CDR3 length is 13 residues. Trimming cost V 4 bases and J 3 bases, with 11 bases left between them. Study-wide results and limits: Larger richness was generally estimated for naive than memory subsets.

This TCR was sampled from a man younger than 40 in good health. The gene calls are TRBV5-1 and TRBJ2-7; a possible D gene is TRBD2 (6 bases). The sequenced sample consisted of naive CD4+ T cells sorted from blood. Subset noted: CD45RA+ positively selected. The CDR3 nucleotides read TGCGCCAGCAGCGTACCCGGGAGCTACGAGCAGTACTTC. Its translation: CASSVPGSYEQYF.